Described below is a single T cell receptor beta chain sequence and its context. Its matching antigen is unknown. Samples came from healthy bone marrow donors. This sample was included in a study of cytomegalovirus exposure and HLA in healthy donors. This CDR3 is built from 15 residues. Germline CDR1 reads SNHLY; CDR2 reads FYNNEI. 13 Jbeta primers and 60 Vbeta primers were used for the PCR. Measured with immunoSEQ multiplex PCR; TCRdb has only the in-frame clones, and not every one. The top ten clones hold 3.1% of a sample with under 200,000 clones, roughly four fifths of them seen once. Study results and caveats: In a later analysis, a missense DCLRE1C variant was linked to TCR beta V- and J-gene trimming. Certain indistinguishable V segments, among them TRBV6-2 and TRBV6-3, were excluded.

The chain carries TRBV2 and TRBJ2-5; 10 positions match TRBD2. The J call may be faulty, since TRBJ2-7 better matches the DNA end. Specimen: PBMCs. The receptor was derived from a woman aged 40 to 50 in good health and CMV-seronegative. CDR3: CASSEIAGGIYEQYF. DNA of the CDR3: TGTGCCAGCAGTGAAATAGCGGGGGGAATCTACGAGCAGTACTTC.